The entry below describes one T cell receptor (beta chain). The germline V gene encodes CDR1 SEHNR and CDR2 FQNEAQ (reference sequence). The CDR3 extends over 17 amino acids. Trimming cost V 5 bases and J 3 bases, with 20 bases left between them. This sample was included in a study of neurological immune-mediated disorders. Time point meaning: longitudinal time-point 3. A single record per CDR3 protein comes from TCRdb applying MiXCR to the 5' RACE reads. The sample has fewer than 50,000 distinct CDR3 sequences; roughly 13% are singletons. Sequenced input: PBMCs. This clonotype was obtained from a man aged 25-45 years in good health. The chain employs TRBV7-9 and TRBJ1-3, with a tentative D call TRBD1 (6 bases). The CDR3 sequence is CASSPDLWTAYGNTIYF. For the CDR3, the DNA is TGTGCCAGCAGCCCTGATCTATGGACAGCTTATGGAAACACCATATATTTT.